This section outlines one TCR beta chain sequence together with its context. Its matching antigen is unknown. This table comes from immunoSEQ multiplex PCR, and its TCRdb copy is limited to in-frame clones, with some not included. The data contain about 1.5 million clones, around 97% of them seen just once; the ten biggest clones take up over 1%. The sample originates from a study of shared clonotypes between healthy human individuals. The study's findings and limits: Shared clonotypes: approximately 5.3% naive CD4, around 3.7% naive CD8, 2.3% memory CD4, 0.35% to 0.5% memory CD8.

Germline CDR1 ENHRY, CDR2 SYGVKD. The CDR3 sequence is 13 residues long. V lost 5 bases, J lost 0 bases, and 6 bases lay in between. Sequenced sample: naive CD4+ T cells sorted from blood. The subset denotes: CD45RA+ positively selected. The receptor comes from a man aged 25-45 years in good health. The V call is TRBV10-3, the J call TRBJ2-3; TRBD1 might be the D (6 bases). The DNA of the CDR3 is TGTGCCATCAGTCAGGGGAGCACAGATACGCAGTATTTT. Translation gives CAISQGSTDTQYF.